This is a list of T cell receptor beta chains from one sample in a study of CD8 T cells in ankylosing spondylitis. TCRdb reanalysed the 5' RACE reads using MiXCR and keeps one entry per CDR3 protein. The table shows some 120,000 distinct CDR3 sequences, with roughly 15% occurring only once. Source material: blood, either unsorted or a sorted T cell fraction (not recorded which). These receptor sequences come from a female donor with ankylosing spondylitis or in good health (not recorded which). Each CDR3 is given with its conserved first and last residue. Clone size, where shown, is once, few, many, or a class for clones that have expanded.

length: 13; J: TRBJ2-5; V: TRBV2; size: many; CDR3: CASKGGVGETQYF
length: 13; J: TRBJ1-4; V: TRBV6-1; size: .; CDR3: CASSGGANEKLFF
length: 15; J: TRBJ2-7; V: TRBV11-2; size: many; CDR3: CASSLAGRASYEQYF
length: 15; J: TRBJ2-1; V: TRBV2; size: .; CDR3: CASSEQTASYNEQFF
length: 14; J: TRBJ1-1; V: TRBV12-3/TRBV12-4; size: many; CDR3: CASRRGQVNTEAFF
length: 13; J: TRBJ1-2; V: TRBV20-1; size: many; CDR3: CSARVDGSGGYTF
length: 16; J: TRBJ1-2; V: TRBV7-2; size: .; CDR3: CASSYLWGSVDYGYTF
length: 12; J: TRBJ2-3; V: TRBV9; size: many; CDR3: CASSDLTDTQYF
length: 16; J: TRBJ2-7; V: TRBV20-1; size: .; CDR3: CSARDLSGTGIDEQYF
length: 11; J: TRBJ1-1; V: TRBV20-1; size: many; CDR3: CSRQMNTEAFF
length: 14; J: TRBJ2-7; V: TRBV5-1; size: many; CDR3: CASSLDRFLYEQYF
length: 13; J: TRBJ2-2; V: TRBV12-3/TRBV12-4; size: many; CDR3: CASSLRGTGELFF
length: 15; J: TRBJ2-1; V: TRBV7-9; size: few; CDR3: CASSLILSRSDEQFF
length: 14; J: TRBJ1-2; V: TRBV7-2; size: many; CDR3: CASSLGHQSRGYTF
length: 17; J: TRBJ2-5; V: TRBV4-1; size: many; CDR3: CASSSRRSGTTQETQYF
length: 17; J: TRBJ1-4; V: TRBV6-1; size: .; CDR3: CASSPRAGGPANEKLFF
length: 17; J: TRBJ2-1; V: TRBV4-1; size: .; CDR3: CASSQALGLAGENEQFF
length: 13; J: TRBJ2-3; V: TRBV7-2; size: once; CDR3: CASSPAGRDTQYF
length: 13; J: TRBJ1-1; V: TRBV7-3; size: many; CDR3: CASRGHLNTEAFF
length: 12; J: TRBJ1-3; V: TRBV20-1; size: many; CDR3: CSARDLGNTIYF
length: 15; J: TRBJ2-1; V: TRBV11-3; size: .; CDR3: CASSFSGSMYNEQFF
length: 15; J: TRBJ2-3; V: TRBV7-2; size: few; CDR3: CASSLVSGGADTQYF
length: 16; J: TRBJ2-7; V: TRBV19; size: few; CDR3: CASSTLQGTYSYEQYF
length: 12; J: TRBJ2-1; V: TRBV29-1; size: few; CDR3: CSVLSGGNEQFF
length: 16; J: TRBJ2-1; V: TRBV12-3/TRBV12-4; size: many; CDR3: CASSLAISGGNNEQFF
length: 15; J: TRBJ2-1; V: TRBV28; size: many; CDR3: CASSSGLPSYNEQFF
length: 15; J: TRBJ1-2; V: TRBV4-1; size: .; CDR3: CASSRENSLLYGYTF
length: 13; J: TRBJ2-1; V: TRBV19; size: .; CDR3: CASKGQGYNEQFF
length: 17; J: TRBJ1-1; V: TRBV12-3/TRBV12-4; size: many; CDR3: CASGSSIGDRRNTEAFF
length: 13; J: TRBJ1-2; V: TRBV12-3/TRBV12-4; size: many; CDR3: CASSFSVRGGYTF
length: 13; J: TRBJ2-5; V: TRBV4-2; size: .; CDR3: CASSPRDQETQYF
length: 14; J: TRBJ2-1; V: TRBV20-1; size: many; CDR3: CSAPDRAAYNEQFF
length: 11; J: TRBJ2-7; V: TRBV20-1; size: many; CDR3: CSATGGYEQYF
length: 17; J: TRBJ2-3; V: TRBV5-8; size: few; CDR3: CASRFRTSGRSADTQYF
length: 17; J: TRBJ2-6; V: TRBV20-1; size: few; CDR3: CSARDLVITGGANVLTF